Below are 29 T cell receptor beta chains sequenced from a single sample in a study of beta chain features in type 1 diabetes. The investigators reverse transcribed all of the isolated RNA, so they sequenced expressed TCRB transcripts. Using immunoSEQ multiplex PCR, the repertoire was profiled, and TCRdb retains in-frame clones only, with some absent. The sample shows under 900,000 clones, 17% of them seen only once. The sample comprised naive CD4+ T cells from blood. These receptors all come from a woman under 30 in good health.

The chain couples TRBV28 to TRBJ1-1; D ambiguous. Looked up from germline, CDR1 is MDHEN and CDR2 is SYDVKM. There are 13 residues in the CDR3. V was pared by 1 base and J by 1 base, with 4 bases between. CDR3 nucleotides: TGTGCCAGCAGTTTATCACAGAACACTGAAGCTTTCTTT. The encoded protein is CASSLSQNTEAFF.

This chain joins TRBV19 and TRBJ2-7, with D possibly being TRBD1 (6 bases). Between the trimmed V and J ends, which lost 2 bases and 3 bases, there was a span of 20 bases. Germline V lookup: CDR1 LNHDA, CDR2 SQIVND (reference sequence). The CDR3 is made up of 17 amino acids. The CDR3 spells CASSISPGQLGNYEQYF. The DNA of the CDR3 is TGTGCCAGTAGTATATCTCCCGGACAGTTGGGGAACTACGAGCAGTACTTC.

As regards this clone: The sample carries other DNA sequences with the same CDR3. The chain links TRBV7-9 to TRBJ1-1; the D gene is possibly TRBD1 (5 bases). This CDR3 comprises 14 residues. Trimming took off 1 base at V and 3 bases at J, with 9 bases between the two ends. CDR1 is SEHNR and CDR2 is FQNEAQ in the germline V gene (reference sequence). The CDR3 reads CASSLVGGDTEAFF. DNA for the CDR3: TGTGCCAGCAGCTTAGTTGGGGGGGACACTGAAGCTTTCTTT.

The rearrangement uses TRBV5-8 and TRBJ2-1; D not certain. The germline V and J ends were trimmed by 6 bases and 2 bases, with 9 bases remaining between them. CDR1 and CDR2 (germline): SGHTS, YDEGEE. The CDR3 extends over 13 amino acids. CDR3 in DNA: TGTGCCAGCAACTTCGACACCTACAATGAGCAGTTCTTC. It translates to CASNFDTYNEQFF.

The sample holds a few counts of this clone. The V and J genes are TRBV7-2 and TRBJ2-3; the match to TRBD2 covers 13 bases. V dropped 5 bases and J dropped 4; count of bases not matched to a gene: 3. There are 15 residues in the CDR3. In germline, CDR1 is SGHTA, CDR2 FQGNSA. Here the CDR3 DNA reads TGTGCCAGCAGCCTACTAGCGGGAGGGGCAGATACGCAGTATTTT. As protein: CASSLLAGGADTQYF.

The J gene is TRBJ2-5, the V gene TRBV5-4, with no clear D. The V gene's germline CDR1 is SGHNT and CDR2 YYREEE (reference sequence). V was cut by 3 bases and J by 2 bases, with 5 bases left in between. CDR3 length equals 12 residues. This chain's CDR3 is CASSYNQETQYF. CDR3 nucleotides: TGTGCCAGCAGCTACAATCAAGAGACCCAGTACTTC.

The J gene is TRBJ2-7, the V gene TRBV6-5, with 8 bases lining up with TRBD1. The CDR3 is 13 residues long. The V and J ends lost 4 bases and 3 bases, in that order; junction bases with no gene match: 2. Germline V gene data show CDR1 as MNHEY and CDR2 as SVGAGI. The CDR3 DNA sequence: TGTGCCAGCAGTTTACAGGGGGACTACGAGCAGTACTTC. Translation: CASSLQGDYEQYF.

This clone was seen more than once but under ten times. This rearrangement joins TRBV15 to TRBJ2-1; D is perhaps TRBD2 (7 bases). The CDR3 loop spans 15 amino acids. V lost 1 base and J lost 7, with 14 bases in between. CDR1 is LNHNV, CDR2 YYDKDF, per germline (reference sequence). CDR3 nucleotide sequence: TGTGCCACCAGCAGAGGGACAGCCGGGGGGAATGAGCAGTTCTTC. It yields the protein CATSRGTAGGNEQFF.

This sequence joins TRBV6-1 and TRBJ2-7; D remains unclear. Germline CDR1 and CDR2: MNHNS and SASEGT. There are 13 residues in the CDR3. Trimming removed 2 bases from V and 1 base from J, with 6 bases in between. The chain's CDR3 is CASSEPESYEQYF. In DNA, the CDR3 is TGTGCCAGCAGTGAACCGGAGTCCTACGAGCAGTACTTC.

This clone was seen a few times. The CDR3 loop reads CASRGQGQQPQHF. CDR3 nucleotide sequence: TGTGCCAGCAGGGGACAGGGGCAGCAGCCCCAGCATTTT. The chain uses TRBV6-6 and TRBJ1-5; 10 bases fit TRBD1. CDR3 length: 13 residues. The V segment lost 6 bases and the J segment 7 bases; nucleotides outside the gene matches: 3. CDR1 MNHNY and CDR2 SVGAGI come from the germline V gene (reference sequence).

This clone was counted a few times. J is TRBJ2-7 and V is TRBV6-6, with D uncertain. The CDR3 contains 12 residues. Trimming removed 0 bases at V and 5 bases at J, with 5 bases between. The germline gives CDR1 MNHNY, CDR2 SVGAGI (reference sequence). The CDR3 here is CASSYSFHEQYF. In DNA, the CDR3 is TGTGCCAGCAGTTACTCGTTCCACGAGCAGTACTTC.

CDR3 DNA sequence: TGTGCCAGCAGTTCGGCCCCCGGGGGCGGGGAGTATGAGCAGTTCTTC. Its protein product is CASSSAPGGGEYEQFF. The rearrangement uses TRBV27 and TRBJ2-1; TRBD1 or TRBD2 may be the D gene (6 bases each). The CDR3 covers 16 residues. Trimming took off 4 bases at V and 8 bases at J, with 21 bases between the two ends. Per germline, CDR1 MNHEY and CDR2 SMNVEV (reference sequence).

The V call is TRBV18, the J call TRBJ2-2; maybe TRBD1 (5 bases). The germline V gene encodes CDR1 KGHSH and CDR2 LQKENI. Trimming left V 3 bases short and J 1 base short, with 9 bases between. There are 15 residues in the CDR3. The CDR3: CASSPFDRNTGELFF. CDR3 bases: TGTGCCAGCTCACCTTTCGACAGGAACACCGGGGAGCTGTTTTTT.

In its sample, this clone was seen a few times. This chain uses TRBV4-2 with TRBJ2-5; TRBD2 is a possible D gene (6 bases). Germline-derived CDR1 and CDR2 are LGHNA and YNFKEQ. Trimming took off 1 base at V and 7 bases at J, with 13 bases between the two ends. The CDR3 has 14 residues. The CDR3 loop reads CASSQGGRGGTQYF. The CDR3 region has the DNA TGTGCCAGCAGCCAAGGGGGCCGGGGAGGGACCCAGTACTTC.

In this sample, this clone turned up a few times. The chain links TRBV7-2 to TRBJ2-1; TRBD2 matches 8 bases. This CDR3 has 16 residues. Per the germline V gene, CDR1 is SGHTA and CDR2 is FQGNSA. The trim removed 1 base at V and 8 bases at J, leaving 10 bases unmatched. In DNA, the CDR3 is TGTGCCAGCAGCTTAGGGCTAGCGGGTGGGGAGCATGAGCAGTTCTTC. It encodes CASSLGLAGGEHEQFF. The variable domain in full, completed from reference TRBV7-2 and TRBJ2-1, reads GAGVSQSPSNKVTEKGKDVELRCDPISGHTALYWYRQSLGQGLEFLIYFQGNSAPDKSGLPSDRFSAERTGGSVSTLTIQRTQQEDSAVYLCASSLGLAGGEHEQFFGPGTRLTVL.

Details on this clone: At the DNA level, this CDR3 is encoded by other sequences in the same sample as well. The chain joins TRBV5-1 to TRBJ2-3; D is unclear. Per germline, CDR1 SGHRS and CDR2 YFSETQ. CDR3 length: 13 residues. V was shortened by 0 bases and J by 0 bases, with 2 bases between the two germline ends. CDR3 loop: CASSLGSTDTQYF. CDR3 bases: TGCGCCAGCAGCTTGGGCAGCACAGATACGCAGTATTTT. Together with reference TRBV5-1 and TRBJ2-3, the CDR3 gives the full variable domain: KAGVTQTPRYLIKTRGQQVTLSCSPISGHRSVSWYQQTPGQGLQFLFEYFSETQRNKGNFPGRFSGRQFSNSRSEMNVSTLELGDSALYLCASSLGSTDTQYFGPGTRLTVL.

This clone has only a few counts. V and J are TRBV10-3 and TRBJ2-6; D unresolved. Trimming removed 4 bases from V and 4 bases from J, with 5 bases in between. CDR3 size: 13 residues. CDR1 is ENHRY and CDR2 is SYGVKD in the germline V gene. CDR3 nucleotide sequence: TGTGCCATCAGTGCTCCCGGGGCCAACGTCCTGACTTTC. It encodes CAISAPGANVLTF.

CDR3 bases: TGTGCCAGCAGCTTGGAACAGGCGCCGGGACTAGCTGGAAATGAGCAGTTCTTC. Translating it yields CASSLEQAPGLAGNEQFF. The J gene is TRBJ2-1, the V gene TRBV5-8; 9 bases fit TRBD2. There are 18 residues in the CDR3. V gave up 0 bases and J gave up 7 bases; unmatched junction bases: 14. Germline V gene sequence: CDR1 SGHTS, CDR2 YDEGEE.

This clone appeared once. The chain employs TRBV10-3 and TRBJ2-5; 8 positions agree with TRBD1. The trim removed 10 bases at V and 1 base at J, leaving 11 bases unmatched. Germline assignment: CDR1 ENHRY and CDR2 SYGVKD. CDR3 size: 15 residues. The CDR3 reads CATRQGQWAQETQYF. The CDR3 DNA reads TGTGCCACGCGACAGGGGCAGTGGGCCCAAGAGACCCAGTACTTC.

The chain uses TRBV6-4 and TRBJ2-1, with TRBD2 matching 8 bases. Looked up from germline, CDR1 is MRHNA and CDR2 is SNTAGT. The V and J ends lost 1 base and 0 bases, in that order; junction bases with no gene match: 8. The CDR3 runs 18 residues. The CDR3 sequence is CASSDFRLAPSSYNEQFF. CDR3 bases: TGTGCCAGCAGTGACTTTCGACTAGCGCCTAGCTCCTACAATGAGCAGTTCTTC.

The rearrangement joins TRBV9 to TRBJ2-7, with D perhaps matching TRBD2 (5 bases). With 4 bases removed from V and 3 bases from J, the gap between germline ends came to 11 bases. This CDR3 comprises 13 residues. From germline, CDR1 is SGDLS and CDR2 YYNGEE. In nucleotides, the CDR3 is TGTGCCAGCAGCCCCCGAGGGATCTACGAGCAGTACTTC. Translating gives CASSPRGIYEQYF. The full variable domain, with the rest looked up from reference TRBV9 and TRBJ2-7, is DSGVTQTPKHLITATGQRVTLRCSPRSGDLSVYWYQQSLDQGLQFLIQYYNGEERAKGNILERFSAQQFPDLHSELNLSSLELGDSALYFCASSPRGIYEQYFGPGTRLTVT.

The V gene is TRBV10-3, the J gene TRBJ1-1; 7 bases match TRBD1. The CDR3 covers 11 residues. J was trimmed by 7 bases and V by 6 bases; bases with no gene match: 2. Germline CDR1 is ENHRY and CDR2 is SYGVKD. Written as DNA, the CDR3 is TGTGCCATCAGAGGACAGGTTGAAGCTTTCTTT. Protein: CAIRGQVEAFF.

The CDR3 DNA follows: TGTGCCAGTAGTGTCCAGGGTTCTCCTGAAGCTTTCTTT. As protein: CASSVQGSPEAFF. The rearrangement uses TRBV19 and TRBJ1-1; D perhaps matches TRBD1 (5 bases). The V gene lost 5 bases and the J gene lost 6 bases, with 13 bases spanning the gap. CDR3 size: 13 residues. CDR1 and CDR2 from the germline V gene are LNHDA and SQIVND (reference sequence). Variable domain in full (rest from reference TRBV19 and TRBJ1-1): DGGITQSPKYLFRKEGQNVTLSCEQNLNHDAMYWYRQDPGQGLRLIYYSQIVNDFQKGDIAEGYSVSREKKESFPLTVTSAQKNPTAFYLCASSVQGSPEAFFGQGTRLTVV.

This clone was counted between two and nine times. The chain uses TRBV7-8 and TRBJ2-2; D is possibly TRBD1 (6 bases). Trimming took 4 bases from V and 2 from J, leaving 17 bases between them. This CDR3 is built from 17 residues. Germline CDR1 is SGHVS and CDR2 is FQNEAQ. CDR3 sequence (DNA): TGTGCCAGCAGCTCGCTAAAGGGGACATTTAACACCGGGGAGCTGTTTTTT. As protein: CASSSLKGTFNTGELFF.

Notes on this clone: Other DNA sequences in this sample translate to the same CDR3. CDR3 nucleotides: TGTGCCAGCAGTGAAACGGAAAATCAGCCCCAGCATTTT. It is translated as CASSETENQPQHF. The rearrangement joins TRBV6-1 to TRBJ1-5; unclear D gene. Trimming cost V 2 bases and J 4 bases, with 6 bases left between them. This CDR3 comprises 13 residues. Germline V gene sequence: CDR1 MNHNS, CDR2 SASEGT.

This clone has just a few counts. V usage is TRBV9 and J usage is TRBJ2-4; D is unclear. Germline-derived CDR1 and CDR2 are SGDLS and YYNGEE. V was clipped by 3 bases and J by 6 bases, with 10 bases between them. This CDR3 has 13 amino acids. The CDR3 DNA follows: TGTGCCAGCAGCGCCAGTATTGGAAACATTCAGTACTTC. Translating it yields CASSASIGNIQYF.

The genes are TRBV7-2 and TRBJ2-3; unclear D gene. This CDR3 has 14 residues. V gave up 2 bases and J gave up 2 bases, with 8 bases separating them. Germline CDR1 reads SGHTA; CDR2 reads FQGNSA. The CDR3 DNA reads as TGTGCCAGCAGCTTACCCACTATCACAGATACGCAGTATTTT. It encodes CASSLPTITDTQYF.

The rearrangement joins TRBV5-6 to TRBJ2-1, with unresolved D. Deletions cut 0 bases from V and 4 bases from J, with 5 bases between. Germline CDR1 reads SGHDT; CDR2 reads YYEEEE. The CDR3 length is 13 residues. The CDR3 sequence: CASSLGPYNEQFF. DNA of the CDR3: TGTGCCAGCAGCTTGGGACCGTACAATGAGCAGTTCTTC.

This clone was detected only a few times. CDR3 bases: TGTGCCAGCAGCTTCCAAGAAGCCAAAAACATTCAGTACTTC. This gives the protein CASSFQEAKNIQYF. The J gene is TRBJ2-4, the V gene TRBV7-2; D is unclear. Germline V CDR1 and CDR2: SGHTA, FQGNSA. CDR3 length equals 14 residues. The V and J ends lost 3 bases and 0 bases respectively, with 6 bases between them.